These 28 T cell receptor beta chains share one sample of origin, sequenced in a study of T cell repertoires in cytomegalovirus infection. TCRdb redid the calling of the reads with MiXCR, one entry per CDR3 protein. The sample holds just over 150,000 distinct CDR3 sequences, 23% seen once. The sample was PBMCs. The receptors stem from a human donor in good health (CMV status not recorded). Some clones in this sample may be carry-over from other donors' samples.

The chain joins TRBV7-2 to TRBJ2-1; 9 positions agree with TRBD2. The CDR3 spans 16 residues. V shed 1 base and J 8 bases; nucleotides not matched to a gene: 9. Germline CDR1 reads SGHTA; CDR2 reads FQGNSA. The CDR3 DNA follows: TGTGCCAGCAGCTTAGACCCAGCGGGGGGCGTTTATGAGCAGTTCTTC. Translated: CASSLDPAGGVYEQFF.

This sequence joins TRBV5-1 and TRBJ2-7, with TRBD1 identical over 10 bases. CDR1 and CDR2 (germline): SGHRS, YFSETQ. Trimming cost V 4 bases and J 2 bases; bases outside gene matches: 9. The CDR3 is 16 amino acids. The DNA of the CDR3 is TGCGCCAGCAGCGTTGTACCGGGACAGGGGACCTACGAGCAGTACTTC. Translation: CASSVVPGQGTYEQYF.

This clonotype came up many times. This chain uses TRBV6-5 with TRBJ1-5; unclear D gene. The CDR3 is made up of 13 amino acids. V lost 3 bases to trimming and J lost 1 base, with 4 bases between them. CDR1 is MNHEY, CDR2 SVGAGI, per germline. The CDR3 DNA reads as TGTGCCAGCAGTTATATGAGCAATCAGCCCCAGCATTTT. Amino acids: CASSYMSNQPQHF.

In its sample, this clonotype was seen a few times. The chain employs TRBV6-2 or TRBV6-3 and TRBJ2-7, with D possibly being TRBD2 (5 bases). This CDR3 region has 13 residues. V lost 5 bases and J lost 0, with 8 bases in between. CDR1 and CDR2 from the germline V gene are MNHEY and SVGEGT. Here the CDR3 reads CASSTDSSYEQYF. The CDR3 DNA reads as TGTGCCAGCAGTACGGACTCCTCCTACGAGCAGTACTTC.

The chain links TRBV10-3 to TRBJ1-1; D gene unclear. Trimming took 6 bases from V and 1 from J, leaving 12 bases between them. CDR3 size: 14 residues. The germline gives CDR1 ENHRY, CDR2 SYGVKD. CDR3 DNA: TGTGCCATCAGCCCTAGGGCCCAGAACACTGAAGCTTTCTTT. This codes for CAISPRAQNTEAFF.

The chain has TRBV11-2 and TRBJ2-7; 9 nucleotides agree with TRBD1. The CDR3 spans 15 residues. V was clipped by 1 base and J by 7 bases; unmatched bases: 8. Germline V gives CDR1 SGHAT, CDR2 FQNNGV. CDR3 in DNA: TGTGCCAGCAGCTTAGTTCGGACAGGGGCGAGGGAGCAGTACTTC. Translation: CASSLVRTGAREQYF. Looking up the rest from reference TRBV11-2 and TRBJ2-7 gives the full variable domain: EAGVAQSPRYKIIEKRQSVAFWCNPISGHATLYWYQQILGQGPKLLIQFQNNGVVDDSQLPKDRFSAERLKGVDSTLKIQPAKLEDSAVYLCASSLVRTGAREQYFGPGTRLTVT.

CDR3 region: CASSYSGGWEQFF. Here the CDR3 DNA reads TGTGCCAGCAGTTACTCAGGCGGCTGGGAGCAGTTCTTC. The V call is TRBV6-2 or TRBV6-3, the J call TRBJ2-1; D gene uncertain. CDR3 size: 13 residues. The V gene's germline CDR1 is MNHEY and CDR2 SVGEGT. V shed 0 bases and J shed 10 bases, with 10 bases lying between them.

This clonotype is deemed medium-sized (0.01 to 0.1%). The CDR3 is CASSLTRDQPQHF. CDR3 coding DNA: TGTGCCAGCAGTTTAACGCGAGATCAGCCCCAGCATTTT. The rearrangement uses TRBV12-3 or TRBV12-4 and TRBJ1-5; D uncertain. Between the trimmed V and J ends, which lost 2 bases and 5 bases, there was a span of 7 bases. CDR3 length: 13 residues.

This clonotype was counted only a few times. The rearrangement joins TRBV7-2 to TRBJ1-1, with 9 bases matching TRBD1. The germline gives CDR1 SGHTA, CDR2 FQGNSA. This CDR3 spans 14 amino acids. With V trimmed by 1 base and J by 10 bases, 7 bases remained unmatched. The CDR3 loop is CASSLGGTGPAAFF. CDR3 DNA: TGTGCCAGCAGCTTAGGGGGGACAGGGCCGGCAGCTTTCTTT.

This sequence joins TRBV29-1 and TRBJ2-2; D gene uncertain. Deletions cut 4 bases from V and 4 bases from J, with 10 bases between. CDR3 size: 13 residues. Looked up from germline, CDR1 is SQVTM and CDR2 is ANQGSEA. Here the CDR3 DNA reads TGCAGCGTTGGAGGCCCCGGCACCGGGGAGCTGTTTTTT. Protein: CSVGGPGTGELFF.

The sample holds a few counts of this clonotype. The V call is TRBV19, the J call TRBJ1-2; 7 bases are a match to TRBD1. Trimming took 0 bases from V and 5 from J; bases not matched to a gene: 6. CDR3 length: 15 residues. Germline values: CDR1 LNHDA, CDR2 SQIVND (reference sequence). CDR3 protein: CASSIEGQRRYGYTF. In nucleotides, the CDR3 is TGTGCCAGTAGTATAGAGGGACAGCGACGATATGGCTACACCTTC.

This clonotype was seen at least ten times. In DNA, the CDR3 is TGTGCCAGCAGCCGGGACGGACCCTACGAGCAGTACTTC. Its protein product is CASSRDGPYEQYF. This chain uses TRBV7-2 with TRBJ2-7; either TRBD1 or TRBD2 may supply D (5 bases each). The CDR3 has 13 residues. V was cut by 5 bases and J by 2 bases, with 10 bases left in between. In germline, CDR1 is SGHTA, CDR2 FQGNSA. Together with reference TRBV7-2 and TRBJ2-7, the CDR3 gives the full variable domain: GAGVSQSPSNKVTEKGKDVELRCDPISGHTALYWYRQSLGQGLEFLIYFQGNSAPDKSGLPSDRFSAERTGGSVSTLTIQRTQQEDSAVYLCASSRDGPYEQYFGPGTRLTVT.

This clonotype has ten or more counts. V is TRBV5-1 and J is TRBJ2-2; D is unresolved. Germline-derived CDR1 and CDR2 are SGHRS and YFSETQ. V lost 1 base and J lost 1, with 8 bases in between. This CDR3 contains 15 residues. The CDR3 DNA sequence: TGCGCCAGCAGCTTGTTTTCGCTGAACACCGGGGAGCTGTTTTTT. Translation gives CASSLFSLNTGELFF.

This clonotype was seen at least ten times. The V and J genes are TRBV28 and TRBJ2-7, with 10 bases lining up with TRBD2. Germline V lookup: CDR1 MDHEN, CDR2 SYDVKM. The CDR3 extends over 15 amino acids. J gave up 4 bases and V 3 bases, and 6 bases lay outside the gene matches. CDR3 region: CASSFDASGSYEQYF. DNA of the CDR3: TGTGCCAGCAGTTTCGATGCTAGCGGGAGTTACGAGCAGTACTTC.

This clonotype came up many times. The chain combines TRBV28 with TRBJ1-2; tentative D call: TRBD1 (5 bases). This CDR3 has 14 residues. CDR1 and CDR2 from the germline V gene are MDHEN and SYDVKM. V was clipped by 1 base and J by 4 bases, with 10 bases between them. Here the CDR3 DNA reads TGTGCCAGCAGTTTATCGACGAGGGGCTATGGCTACACCTTC. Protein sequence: CASSLSTRGYGYTF.

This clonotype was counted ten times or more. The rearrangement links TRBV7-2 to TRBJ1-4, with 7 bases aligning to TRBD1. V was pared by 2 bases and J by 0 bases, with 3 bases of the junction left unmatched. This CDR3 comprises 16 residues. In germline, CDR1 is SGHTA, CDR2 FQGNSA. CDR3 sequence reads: CASSLRGPSTNEKLFF. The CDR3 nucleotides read TGTGCCAGCAGCTTAAGGGGGCCCTCAACTAATGAAAAACTGTTTTTT.

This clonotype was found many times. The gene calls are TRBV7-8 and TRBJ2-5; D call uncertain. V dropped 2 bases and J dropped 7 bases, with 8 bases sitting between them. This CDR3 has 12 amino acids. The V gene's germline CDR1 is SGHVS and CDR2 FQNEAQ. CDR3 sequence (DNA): TGTGCCAGCAGCTTACCTATTGGGACCCAGTACTTC. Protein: CASSLPIGTQYF.

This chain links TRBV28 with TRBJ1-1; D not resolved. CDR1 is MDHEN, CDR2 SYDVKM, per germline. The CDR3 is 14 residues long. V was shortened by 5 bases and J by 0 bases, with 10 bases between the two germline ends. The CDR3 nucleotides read TGTGCCAGCAGTCTTTTGGTTATGAACACTGAAGCTTTCTTT. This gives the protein CASSLLVMNTEAFF.

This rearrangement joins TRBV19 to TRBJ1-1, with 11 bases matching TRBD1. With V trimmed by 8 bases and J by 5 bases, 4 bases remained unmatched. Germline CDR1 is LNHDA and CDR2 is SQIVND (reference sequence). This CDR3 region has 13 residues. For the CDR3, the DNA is TGTGCCAGTGGACAGGGGGCTGGAACTGAAGCTTTCTTT. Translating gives CASGQGAGTEAFF.

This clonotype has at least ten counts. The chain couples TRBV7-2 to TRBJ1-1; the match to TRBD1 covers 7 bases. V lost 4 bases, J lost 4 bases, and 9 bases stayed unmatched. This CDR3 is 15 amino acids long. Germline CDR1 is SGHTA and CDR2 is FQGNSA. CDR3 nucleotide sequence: TGTGCCAGCAGCTCAAGGACAGGCCTAGGCACTGAAGCTTTCTTT. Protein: CASSSRTGLGTEAFF.

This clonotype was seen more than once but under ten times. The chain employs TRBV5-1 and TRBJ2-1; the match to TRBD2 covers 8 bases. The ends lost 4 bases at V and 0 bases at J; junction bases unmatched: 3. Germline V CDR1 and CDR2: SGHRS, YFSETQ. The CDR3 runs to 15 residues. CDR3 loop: CASSISGVSYNEQFF. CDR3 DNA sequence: TGCGCCAGCAGCATTAGCGGGGTCTCCTACAATGAGCAGTTCTTC. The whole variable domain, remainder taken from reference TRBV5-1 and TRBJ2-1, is KAGVTQTPRYLIKTRGQQVTLSCSPISGHRSVSWYQQTPGQGLQFLFEYFSETQRNKGNFPGRFSGRQFSNSRSEMNVSTLELGDSALYLCASSISGVSYNEQFFGPGTRLTVL.

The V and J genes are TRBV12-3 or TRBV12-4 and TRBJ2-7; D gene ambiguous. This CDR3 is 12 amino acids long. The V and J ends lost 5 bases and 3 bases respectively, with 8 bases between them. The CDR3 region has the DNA TGTGCCAGCAGTATACGTAACTACGAGCAGTACTTC. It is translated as CASSIRNYEQYF.

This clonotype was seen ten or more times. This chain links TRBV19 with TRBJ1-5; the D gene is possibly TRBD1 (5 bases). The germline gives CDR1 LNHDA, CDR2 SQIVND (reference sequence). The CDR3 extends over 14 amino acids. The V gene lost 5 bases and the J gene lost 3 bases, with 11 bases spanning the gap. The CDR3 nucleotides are TGTGCCAGTAGTCTGCGACAGTACAATCAGCCCCAGCATTTT. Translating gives CASSLRQYNQPQHF.

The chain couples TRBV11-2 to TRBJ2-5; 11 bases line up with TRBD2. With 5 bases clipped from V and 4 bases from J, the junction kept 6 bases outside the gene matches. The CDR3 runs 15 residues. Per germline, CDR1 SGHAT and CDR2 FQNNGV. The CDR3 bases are TGTGCCAGCAGCGTTAGCGGGAGGGCCACAGAGACCCAGTACTTC. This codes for CASSVSGRATETQYF.

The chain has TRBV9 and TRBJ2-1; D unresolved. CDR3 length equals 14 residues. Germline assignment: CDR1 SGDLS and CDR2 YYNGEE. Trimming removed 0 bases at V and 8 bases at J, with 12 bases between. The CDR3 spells CASSVDSRYDEQFF. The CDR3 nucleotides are TGTGCCAGCAGCGTAGACTCCCGGTACGATGAGCAGTTCTTC.

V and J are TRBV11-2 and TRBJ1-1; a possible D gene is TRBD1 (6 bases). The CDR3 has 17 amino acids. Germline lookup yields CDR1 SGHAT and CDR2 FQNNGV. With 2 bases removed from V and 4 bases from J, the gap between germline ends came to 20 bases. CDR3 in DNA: TGTGCCAGCAGCTTATTAGCTAAAACAGGGCGGGCCACTGAAGCTTTCTTT. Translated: CASSLLAKTGRATEAFF. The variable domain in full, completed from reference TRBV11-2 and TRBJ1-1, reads EAGVAQSPRYKIIEKRQSVAFWCNPISGHATLYWYQQILGQGPKLLIQFQNNGVVDDSQLPKDRFSAERLKGVDSTLKIQPAKLEDSAVYLCASSLLAKTGRATEAFFGQGTRLTVV.

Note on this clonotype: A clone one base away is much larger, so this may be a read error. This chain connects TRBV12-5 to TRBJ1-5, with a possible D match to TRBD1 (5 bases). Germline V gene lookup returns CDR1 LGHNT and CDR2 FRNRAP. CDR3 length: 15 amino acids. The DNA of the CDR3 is TGTGCTATTGGTTCGGGGGGGACTCGCAATCAGCCCCAGCATTTT. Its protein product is CAIGSGGTRNQPQHF. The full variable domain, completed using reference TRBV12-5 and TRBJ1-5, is DARVTQTPRHKVTEMGQEVTMRCQPILGHNTVFWYRQTMMQGLELLAYFRNRAPLDDSGMPKDRFSAEMPDATLATLKIQPSEPRDSAVYFCAIGSGGTRNQPQHFGDGTRLSIL.

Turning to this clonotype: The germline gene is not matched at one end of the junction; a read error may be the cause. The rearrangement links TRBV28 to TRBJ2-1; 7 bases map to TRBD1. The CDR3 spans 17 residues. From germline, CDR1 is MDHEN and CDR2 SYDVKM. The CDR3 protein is CDSSYPAGGKSYNEQFF. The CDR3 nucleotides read TGTGACAGCAGTTATCCCGCAGGGGGTAAAAGCTACAATGAGCAGTTCTTC.